This T cell receptor beta chain was sequenced for a study of blood T cells in healthy people across ages. Germline CDR1 DFQATT, CDR2 SNEGSKA (reference sequence). The V end was cut by 6 bases, the J end by 7 bases, with 16 bases between. This CDR3 comprises 13 residues. This clonotype was recorded at least ten times. The second PCR ran about 6 to 12 cycles with a sample-barcoded 5' primer and J-beta primers. MiXCR was run by TCRdb on the 5' RACE reads, yielding one entry per CDR3 protein. The data contain some 700,000 distinct CDR3 sequences, 20% to 25% of them seen just once; the ten biggest clones take up roughly a fifth.

Source material: blood. The clonotype originates from a man aged 65 to 79 in good health. The chain recombines TRBV20-1 with TRBJ2-1; TRBD1 might be the D (6 bases). CDR3 protein: CSAPSTGWNEQFF. In nucleotides, the CDR3 is TGCAGTGCACCTTCGACAGGTTGGAATGAGCAGTTCTTC.